This T cell receptor (beta chain) was observed in a study of CD8 T cells in ankylosing spondylitis. General study findings and limits: Clones tied to disease were said to be significantly enriched in matched ankylosing spondylitis synovial fluid. A motif of 7 to 9 highly homologous TCR beta variants was seen as apparently characteristic of ankylosing spondylitis blood.

This clonotype was counted many times. Its target is unknown. Germline lookup yields CDR1 SEHNR and CDR2 FQNEAQ (reference sequence). The CDR3 is 17 residues long. V gave up 5 bases and J gave up 8 bases, with 24 bases separating them. A single record per CDR3 protein comes from TCRdb applying MiXCR to the 5' RACE reads. The sample carries 200,000 to 250,000 distinct CDR3 sequences, about 10% recorded once. Material: blood, either unsorted or a sorted T cell fraction (not recorded which). The chain links TRBV7-9 to TRBJ1-4; maybe TRBD1 (5 bases). The TCR originated in a male donor with ankylosing spondylitis or in good health (not recorded which). The CDR3 region has the DNA TGTGCCAGCAGCCCCGGACATTCGACAGCCGGGGTCGAAAAACTGTTTTTT. Translating gives CASSPGHSTAGVEKLFF.